Below, 24 T cell receptor beta chains from the same sample are listed, as sequenced in a study of CD8+ T cells in alopecia areata. The sample's treatment: oral pan-JAK inhibitor, 5-10 mg twice daily. RNA extraction was followed by reverse transcription into cDNA, which acted as the sequencing template. TCRdb's copy holds only in-frame clones and misses some; the assay was immunoSEQ multiplex PCR. The sample yields 150,000 to 200,000 clones, roughly 65% seen once. The source was CD4+ T cells sorted from blood, collected at week 4, from a patient treated with tofacitinib. These receptors all come from a human donor with alopecia areata.

This chain joins TRBV30 and TRBJ2-5, with 9 bases fitting TRBD2. The CDR3 extends over 15 amino acids. The junction had 8 bases not matched to a gene; V was cut back by 4 bases and J by 2 bases. Germline CDR1 and CDR2: GTSNPN and SVGIG (reference sequence). The CDR3: CAWTSGGPAQETQYF. CDR3 coding DNA: TGTGCCTGGACAAGCGGGGGGCCCGCTCAAGAGACCCAGTACTTC.

The rearrangement uses TRBV7-2 and TRBJ1-3; perhaps TRBD1 as D (6 bases). The CDR3 sequence is 15 residues long. CDR1 and CDR2 from the germline V gene are SGHTA and FQGNSA. V was trimmed by 1 base and J by 1 base, leaving 8 bases between them. CDR3 region: CASSLGTASGNTIYF. The CDR3 DNA follows: TGTGCCAGCAGCTTAGGGACAGCTTCTGGAAACACCATATATTTT.

V usage is TRBV4-3 and J usage is TRBJ2-7; no reliable D call. The CDR3 sequence is 14 residues long. V lost 0 bases, J lost 3 bases, and 9 bases lay in between. The germline V gene encodes CDR1 LGHNA and CDR2 YSLEER. The CDR3 spells CASSQDLVGYEQYF. The CDR3 nucleotides are TGCGCCAGCAGCCAAGATCTGGTGGGCTACGAGCAGTACTTC.

The chain couples TRBV30 to TRBJ2-2, with D hard to call. The CDR3 is 13 residues long. The germline CDR1 and CDR2 sequences are GTSNPN and SVGIG (reference sequence). V shed 2 bases and J shed 1 base, with 5 bases lying between them. The CDR3 loop is CAWSLQNTGELFF. The CDR3 nucleotides are TGTGCCTGGAGTTTACAGAACACCGGGGAGCTGTTTTTT.

The CDR3 sequence: CASSYSRINYGYTF. DNA of the CDR3: TGTGCCAGCAGTTACTCGAGGATTAACTATGGCTACACCTTC. The chain uses TRBV6-5 and TRBJ1-2; no clear D gene. Germline V gives CDR1 MNHEY, CDR2 SVGAGI. Trimming shortened V by 0 bases and J by 1 base, and 6 bases separated the two germline ends. The CDR3 has 14 residues.

The chain links TRBV5-1 to TRBJ2-1; D remains ambiguous. Per germline, CDR1 SGHRS and CDR2 YFSETQ. Trimming cost V 5 bases and J 4 bases, with 4 bases left between them. CDR3 size: 11 residues. The CDR3 is CASRVYNEQFF. As DNA, the CDR3 is TGCGCCAGCAGAGTTTACAATGAGCAGTTCTTC.

V usage is TRBV30 and J usage is TRBJ2-3; unclear D gene. Germline values: CDR1 GTSNPN, CDR2 SVGIG (reference sequence). CDR3 size: 13 residues. Trimming cost V 0 bases and J 0 bases, with 4 bases left between them. CDR3 loop: CAWSVGSTDTQYF. CDR3 nucleotides: TGTGCCTGGAGTGTGGGTAGCACAGATACGCAGTATTTT.

The chain has TRBV9 and TRBJ1-2; D is unresolved. V lost 7 bases to trimming and J lost 0 bases, with 7 bases between them. The CDR3 loop spans 12 amino acids. The germline gives CDR1 SGDLS, CDR2 YYNGEE. The CDR3, as DNA: TGTGCCAGCGACCGAGCTAACTATGGCTACACCTTC. It encodes CASDRANYGYTF.

V is TRBV25-1 and J is TRBJ2-3; TRBD2 matches at 8 bases. Germline CDR1 reads MGHDK; CDR2 reads SYGVNS. The J segment lost 2 bases and the V segment lost 8 bases, leaving 6 bases of the junction unmatched. The CDR3 is 14 amino acids. The CDR3 spells CASGREGNTDTQYF. CDR3 DNA sequence: TGTGCCAGCGGACGGGAGGGCAACACAGATACGCAGTATTTT.

This clone was detected a few times. The chain combines TRBV5-1 with TRBJ2-3; 10 nucleotides line up with TRBD2. From germline, CDR1 is SGHRS and CDR2 YFSETQ. The V gene end was trimmed by 3 bases and the J gene end by 0 bases; junction bases not matched to a gene: 4. The CDR3 contains 16 residues. The CDR3 loop is CASSSGLADSTDTQYF. CDR3 coding DNA: TGCGCCAGCAGCTCCGGACTAGCGGACAGCACAGATACGCAGTATTTT.

This chain links TRBV15 with TRBJ2-4, with a tentative D call TRBD2 (6 bases). Germline V gene lookup returns CDR1 LNHNV and CDR2 YYDKDF (reference sequence). V lost 1 base and J 7 bases, leaving 8 bases between the germline ends. This CDR3 region has 13 residues. The CDR3: CATSRGGTNIQYF. CDR3 sequence (DNA): TGTGCCACCAGCAGAGGAGGGACTAACATTCAGTACTTC.

The rearrangement links TRBV9 to TRBJ2-1; 7 positions match TRBD1. CDR3 length: 16 amino acids. The V segment lost 4 bases and the J segment 0 bases; nucleotides outside the gene matches: 7. The germline CDR1 and CDR2 sequences are SGDLS and YYNGEE. The CDR3 loop is CASSSRRDSSYNEQFF. The CDR3 region has the DNA TGTGCCAGCAGCTCGCGTCGGGACAGCTCCTACAATGAGCAGTTCTTC.

The V and J genes are TRBV5-1 and TRBJ1-1; a possible D gene is TRBD1 (6 bases). V dropped 4 bases and J dropped 1 base, with 8 bases sitting between them. Per germline, CDR1 SGHRS and CDR2 YFSETQ. The CDR3 spans 13 residues. CDR3 loop: CASSRTANTEAFF. The CDR3 region has the DNA TGCGCCAGCAGCCGGACAGCGAACACTGAAGCTTTCTTT.

The chain links TRBV29-1 to TRBJ2-7; 7 bases are a match to TRBD1. CDR1 and CDR2 (germline): SQVTM, ANQGSEA. The CDR3 covers 12 residues. With V trimmed by 5 bases and J by 2 bases, 3 bases remained unmatched. The CDR3 reads CSVLQGPYEQYF. The CDR3 coding sequence is TGCAGCGTTCTACAGGGGCCCTACGAGCAGTACTTC.

V and J are TRBV6-5 and TRBJ1-5; D not certain. The V gene's germline CDR1 is MNHEY and CDR2 SVGAGI. V was cut by 4 bases and J by 6 bases, with 10 bases left in between. The CDR3 totals 13 residues. The CDR3 sequence is CASSSDGVQPQHF. In DNA form, the CDR3 reads TGTGCCAGCAGTTCCGACGGGGTTCAGCCCCAGCATTTT.

V usage is TRBV30 and J usage is TRBJ1-5; no firm D call. Germline CDR1 reads GTSNPN; CDR2 reads SVGIG (reference sequence). The V end lost 0 bases, the J end lost 5 bases, and 8 bases lay between the germline ends. This CDR3 is 13 amino acids long. CDR3 sequence reads: CAWSVDRDQPQHF. CDR3 DNA: TGTGCCTGGAGTGTAGACCGGGATCAGCCCCAGCATTTT. Drawing the rest from reference TRBV30 and TRBJ1-5, the complete variable domain is SQTIHQWPATLVQPVGSPLSLECTVEGTSNPNLYWYRQAAGRGLQLLFYSVGIGQISSEVPQNLSASRPQDRQFILSSKKLLLSDSGFYLCAWSVDRDQPQHFGDGTRLSIL.

The chain employs TRBV9 and TRBJ2-2, with D hard to call. The CDR3 length is 16 residues. Per germline, CDR1 SGDLS and CDR2 YYNGEE. The germline V and J ends were trimmed by 0 bases and 1 base, with 10 bases remaining between them. CDR3 DNA sequence: TGTGCCAGCAGCGTAGATGCGGCCCTGAACACCGGGGAGCTGTTTTTT. Encoded protein: CASSVDAALNTGELFF.

The J gene is TRBJ1-5, the V gene TRBV7-2; D remains ambiguous. Trimming cost V 1 base and J 7 bases, with 17 bases left between them. Germline V gene lookup returns CDR1 SGHTA and CDR2 FQGNSA. The CDR3 is made up of 16 amino acids. The CDR3 region is CASSLVGSTRRQPQHF. The DNA for the CDR3 is TGTGCCAGCAGCTTAGTGGGCAGTACGCGACGCCAGCCCCAGCATTTT.

The CDR3 loop reads CASSLGRGSDTQYF. The CDR3 coding sequence is TGTGCCAGCAGCTTAGGAAGGGGCAGCGATACGCAGTATTTT. The chain joins TRBV11-3 to TRBJ2-3; D possibly corresponds to TRBD1 (5 bases). The V gene's germline CDR1 is SGHNT and CDR2 YENEEA. Trimming shortened V by 1 base and J by 6 bases, and 11 bases separated the two germline ends. This CDR3 is 14 amino acids long. The complete variable domain, with remaining parts taken from reference TRBV11-3 and TRBJ2-3, reads EAGVVQSPRYKIIEKKQPVAFWCNPISGHNTLYWYLQNLGQGPELLIRYENEEAVDDSQLPKDRFSAERLKGVDSTLKIQPAELGDSAVYLCASSLGRGSDTQYFGPGTRLTVL.

This clone was observed a single time. The chain couples TRBV5-1 to TRBJ2-3; TRBD1 agrees at 8 bases. There are 16 residues in the CDR3. The trim removed 5 bases at V and 3 bases at J, leaving 11 bases unmatched. The V gene's germline CDR1 is SGHRS and CDR2 YFSETQ. The DNA for the CDR3 is TGCGCCAGCAGACGGAGTGGACAGGGTAGAACAGATACGCAGTATTTT. This codes for CASRRSGQGRTDTQYF.

The J gene is TRBJ2-5, the V gene TRBV29-1; D unresolved. Germline assignment: CDR1 SQVTM and CDR2 ANQGSEA. The CDR3 totals 13 residues. Between the trimmed V and J ends, which lost 0 bases and 4 bases, there was a span of 9 bases. The CDR3 loop reads CSVEDPDRETQYF. The CDR3 coding sequence is TGCAGCGTTGAAGATCCGGATCGAGAGACCCAGTACTTC.

To note about this clone: This sample also contains other DNA sequences that code for the same CDR3. The chain couples TRBV29-1 to TRBJ1-1; no clear D gene. Germline CDR1 and CDR2: SQVTM and ANQGSEA. The CDR3 length is 11 residues. Trimming stripped 4 bases from V and 1 base from J, with 4 bases between. Here the CDR3 reads CSVVRNTEAFF. Written as DNA, the CDR3 is TGCAGCGTTGTACGGAACACTGAAGCTTTCTTT.

This rearrangement joins TRBV29-1 to TRBJ1-1; D possibly corresponds to TRBD1 (6 bases). Germline loops: CDR1 SQVTM, CDR2 ANQGSEA. The CDR3 is 12 residues long. V lost 5 bases, J lost 1 base, and 8 bases lay in between. The CDR3 DNA follows: TGCAGCGTTAAACAGGGGAACACTGAAGCTTTCTTT. Translation: CSVKQGNTEAFF.

The V call is TRBV5-4, the J call TRBJ2-7; 7 nucleotides agree with TRBD2. J was trimmed by 6 bases and V by 0 bases; bases with no gene match: 18. The CDR3 sequence is 18 residues long. Germline CDR1 reads SGHNT; CDR2 reads YYREEE (reference sequence). The CDR3: CASSLDPGRGLGVPEQYF. CDR3 DNA sequence: TGTGCCAGCAGCTTGGACCCAGGGAGGGGACTCGGTGTCCCCGAGCAGTACTTC.